Below are 17 T cell receptor beta chains sequenced from a single sample in a study of identical twins. Via MiXCR, TCRdb re-called the 5' RACE reads, giving one row per CDR3 protein. The data hold around 250,000 distinct CDR3 sequences, with about an eighth observed a single time. A further study also used this sample, focusing on yellow fever vaccine responses in identical twins.

Sequenced input: memory (CD45RO+) T cells sorted from blood. The receptor source for this set is a woman between 18 and 29 years old in good health.

This clonotype was observed a few times. The V call is TRBV3-1, the J call TRBJ2-5; 7 bases match TRBD2. The CDR3 is made up of 15 amino acids. With 0 bases clipped from V and 1 base from J, the junction kept 2 bases outside the gene matches. CDR1 is LGHDT, CDR2 YNNKEL, per germline (reference sequence). In DNA, the CDR3 is TGTGCCAGCAGCCAAGATGGGACTACCCAAGAGACCCAGTACTTC. Encoded protein: CASSQDGTTQETQYF.

This clonotype was counted only a few times. J is TRBJ2-7 and V is TRBV20-1; 7 nucleotides match TRBD2. J gave up 0 bases and V 1 base, and 6 bases lay outside the gene matches. This CDR3 spans 15 amino acids. CDR1 is DFQATT and CDR2 is SNEGSKA in the germline V gene (reference sequence). CDR3 sequence: CSARGQSGDSYEQYF. CDR3 DNA sequence: TGCAGTGCTAGAGGGCAAAGCGGGGACTCCTACGAGCAGTACTTC.

This clonotype was found many times. The rearrangement uses TRBV2 and TRBJ2-7; 8 bases agree with TRBD1. V lost 8 bases, J lost 2 bases, and 2 bases stayed unmatched. CDR1 and CDR2 from the germline V gene are SNHLY and FYNNEI. This CDR3 contains 12 residues. The CDR3 spells CASRDRTYEQYF. CDR3 sequence (DNA): TGTGCCAGCCGGGACAGGACCTACGAGCAGTACTTC. Filled out from reference TRBV2 and TRBJ2-7, the complete variable domain reads EPEVTQTPSHQVTQMGQEVILRCVPISNHLYFYWYRQILGQKVEFLVSFYNNEISEKSEIFDDQFSVERPDGSNFTLKIRSTKLEDSAMYFCASRDRTYEQYFGPGTRLTVT.

V is TRBV3-1 and J is TRBJ1-1, with 9 positions matching TRBD1. CDR1 and CDR2 (germline): LGHDT, YNNKEL (reference sequence). J was trimmed by 1 base and V by 3 bases; bases with no gene match: 12. CDR3 length: 18 residues. The CDR3 here is CASSHPNRDRARNTEAFF. The CDR3 DNA reads as TGTGCCAGCAGCCACCCGAATCGGGACAGGGCAAGGAACACTGAAGCTTTCTTT. Full variable domain (remainder filled in from reference TRBV3-1 and TRBJ1-1): DTAVSQTPKYLVTQMGNDKSIKCEQNLGHDTMYWYKQDSKKFLKIMFSYNNKELIINETVPNRFSPKSPDKAHLNLHINSLELGDSAVYFCASSHPNRDRARNTEAFFGQGTRLTVV.

In its sample, this clonotype was seen a few times. The CDR3, as DNA: TGTGCCAGCAGCTTAACCCCCGAGAGGATAGCCAAAAACATTCAGTACTTC. It yields the protein CASSLTPERIAKNIQYF. The chain links TRBV7-2 to TRBJ2-4; D call uncertain. Trimming removed 2 bases at V and 0 bases at J, with 14 bases between. Germline CDR1 and CDR2: SGHTA and FQGNSA. The CDR3 covers 17 residues.

This clonotype was seen a handful of times. CDR3 sequence (DNA): TGCGCCAGCTTCCAAGCAGCCGGACAGGGGTACAATGGCTACACCTTC. Protein product: CASFQAAGQGYNGYTF. V usage is TRBV5-1 and J usage is TRBJ1-2, with 9 bases aligning to TRBD1. The CDR3 is made up of 16 amino acids. V was pared by 7 bases and J by 6 bases, with 16 bases of the junction left unmatched. Germline V lookup: CDR1 SGHRS, CDR2 YFSETQ. The whole variable domain, remainder taken from reference TRBV5-1 and TRBJ1-2, is KAGVTQTPRYLIKTRGQQVTLSCSPISGHRSVSWYQQTPGQGLQFLFEYFSETQRNKGNFPGRFSGRQFSNSRSEMNVSTLELGDSALYLCASFQAAGQGYNGYTFGSGTRLTVV.

This clonotype was counted ten times or more. This chain uses TRBV25-1 with TRBJ2-1, with D unresolved. The CDR3 runs 16 residues. The germline gives CDR1 MGHDK, CDR2 SYGVNS. The V gene lost 4 bases and the J gene lost 0 bases, with 13 bases spanning the gap. The CDR3 region has the DNA TGTGCCAGCAGTGTACCCGGTAAAAGCTCCTACAATGAGCAGTTCTTC. The encoded protein is CASSVPGKSSYNEQFF.

The J gene is TRBJ2-1, the V gene TRBV12-3 or TRBV12-4; 8 nucleotides align to TRBD1. The CDR3 spans 14 residues. The V segment lost 7 bases and the J segment 8 bases; nucleotides outside the gene matches: 10. This CDR3 is CASTIQGESYEQFF. As DNA, the CDR3 is TGTGCCAGCACGATACAGGGGGAATCATATGAGCAGTTCTTC.

The J gene is TRBJ2-3, the V gene TRBV5-1, with TRBD1 matching over 11 bases. CDR3 length: 15 amino acids. V shed 6 bases, J shed 3 bases, and the junction held 6 bases outside the gene matches. Germline values: CDR1 SGHRS, CDR2 YFSETQ. CDR3 coding DNA: TGCGCCAGCACCACTGGGACAGGGGGTACAGATACGCAGTATTTT. Its protein product is CASTTGTGGTDTQYF.

This clonotype was counted a few times. The chain has TRBV5-4 and TRBJ1-1, with 10 positions matching TRBD1. Trimming removed 0 bases from V and 2 bases from J; junction bases left unmatched: 4. The CDR3 covers 16 residues. CDR1 and CDR2 (germline): SGHNT, YYREEE (reference sequence). Written as DNA, the CDR3 is TGTGCCAGCAGCTTGGGAGGACAGGGGGGTAACACTGAAGCTTTCTTT. Its translation is CASSLGGQGGNTEAFF.

This clonotype was seen at least ten times. V gene TRBV29-1 combines with J gene TRBJ2-6; 7 bases map to TRBD1. The germline CDR1 and CDR2 sequences are SQVTM and ANQGSEA. This CDR3 comprises 13 residues. V shed 3 bases, J shed 7 bases, and the junction held 3 bases outside the gene matches. The CDR3 DNA follows: TGCAGCGTTGAGACAGGGATCGCCAACGTCCTGACTTTC. Amino acid sequence: CSVETGIANVLTF.

The chain uses TRBV7-2 and TRBJ2-1; D tentatively fits TRBD1 or TRBD2 (6 bases each). V was shortened by 1 base and J by 3 bases, with 13 bases between the two germline ends. Germline-derived CDR1 and CDR2 are SGHTA and FQGNSA. The CDR3 is made up of 16 amino acids. For the CDR3, the DNA is TGTGCCAGCAGCTTAGTTCCGGGGGCCCACTACAATGAGCAGTTCTTC. Encoded protein: CASSLVPGAHYNEQFF. The whole variable domain, remainder taken from reference TRBV7-2 and TRBJ2-1, is GAGVSQSPSNKVTEKGKDVELRCDPISGHTALYWYRQSLGQGLEFLIYFQGNSAPDKSGLPSDRFSAERTGGSVSTLTIQRTQQEDSAVYLCASSLVPGAHYNEQFFGPGTRLTVL.

There are many counts of this clonotype. This sequence joins TRBV2 and TRBJ2-6; maybe TRBD1 (5 bases). The germline V gene has CDR1 SNHLY and CDR2 FYNNEI. The CDR3 sequence is 15 residues long. Trimming left V 5 bases short and J 0 bases short, with 8 bases between. DNA for the CDR3: TGTGCCAGCAGTTTCGACAGCTCTGGGGCCAACGTCCTGACTTTC. This translates into CASSFDSSGANVLTF. Filled out from reference TRBV2 and TRBJ2-6, the complete variable domain reads EPEVTQTPSHQVTQMGQEVILRCVPISNHLYFYWYRQILGQKVEFLVSFYNNEISEKSEIFDDQFSVERPDGSNFTLKIRSTKLEDSAMYFCASSFDSSGANVLTFGAGSRLTVL.

The chain joins TRBV7-9 to TRBJ2-2; D call uncertain. The ends were cut back, 2 bases at V and 7 bases at J, with 11 bases in the middle. CDR3 length equals 14 residues. Germline V gene sequence: CDR1 SEHNR, CDR2 FQNEAQ (reference sequence). The CDR3 is CASSLRRASGELFF. The CDR3 DNA reads as TGTGCCAGCAGCTTACGTCGGGCCAGCGGGGAGCTGTTTTTT.

This clonotype was detected only a few times. This chain connects TRBV20-1 to TRBJ2-1; TRBD2 aligns across 10 bases. Unmatched junction bases numbered 6, after V lost 5 bases and J lost 8 bases. Germline assignment: CDR1 DFQATT and CDR2 SNEGSKA (reference sequence). The CDR3 contains 13 residues. The CDR3 coding sequence is TGCAGTGCTGTTCTAGCGGGAGACCATGAGCAGTTCTTC. It codes for CSAVLAGDHEQFF.

This clonotype appeared many times. This sequence joins TRBV12-3 or TRBV12-4 and TRBJ2-5, with D possibly TRBD2 on 6 matching bases. V lost 5 bases, J lost 5 bases, and 18 bases lay in between. This CDR3 region has 15 residues. The CDR3 sequence is CASSPLAPFVETQYF. The CDR3 DNA is TGTGCCAGCAGTCCACTAGCACCCTTCGTTGAGACCCAGTACTTC.

This clonotype has at least ten counts. The chain has TRBV20-1 and TRBJ2-7, with D tentatively TRBD2 (5 bases). CDR1 DFQATT and CDR2 SNEGSKA come from the germline V gene (reference sequence). The V gene lost 3 bases and the J gene lost 2 bases, with 11 bases spanning the gap. This CDR3 has 13 amino acids. CDR3 region: CSARREPPYEQYF. The CDR3, as DNA: TGCAGTGCTAGGAGGGAGCCCCCCTACGAGCAGTACTTC.